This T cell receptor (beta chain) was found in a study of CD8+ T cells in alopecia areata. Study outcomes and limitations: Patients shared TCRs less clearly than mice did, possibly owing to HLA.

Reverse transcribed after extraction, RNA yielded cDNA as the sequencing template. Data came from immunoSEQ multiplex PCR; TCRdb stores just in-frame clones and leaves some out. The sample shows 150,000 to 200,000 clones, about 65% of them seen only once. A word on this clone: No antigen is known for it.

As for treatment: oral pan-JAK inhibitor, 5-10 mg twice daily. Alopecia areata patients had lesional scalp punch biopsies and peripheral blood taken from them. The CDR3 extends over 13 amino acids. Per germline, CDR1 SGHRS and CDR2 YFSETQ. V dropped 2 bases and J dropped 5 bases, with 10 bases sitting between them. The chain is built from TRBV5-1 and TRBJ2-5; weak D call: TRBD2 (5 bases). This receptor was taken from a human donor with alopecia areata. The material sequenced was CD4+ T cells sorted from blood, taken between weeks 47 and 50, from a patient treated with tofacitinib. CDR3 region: CASSFKRGETQYF. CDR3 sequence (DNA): TGCGCCAGCAGCTTTAAAAGAGGGGAGACCCAGTACTTC.